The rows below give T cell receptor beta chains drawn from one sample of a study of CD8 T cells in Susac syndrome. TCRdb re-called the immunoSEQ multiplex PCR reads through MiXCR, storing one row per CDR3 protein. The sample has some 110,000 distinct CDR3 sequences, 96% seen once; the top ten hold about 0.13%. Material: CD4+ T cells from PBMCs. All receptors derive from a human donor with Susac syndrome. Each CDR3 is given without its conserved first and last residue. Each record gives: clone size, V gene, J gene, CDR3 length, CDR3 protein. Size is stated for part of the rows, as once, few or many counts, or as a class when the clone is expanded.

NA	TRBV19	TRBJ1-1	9	ASSLRVEAF
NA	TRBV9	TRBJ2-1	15	ASSVGISGRYSNEQF
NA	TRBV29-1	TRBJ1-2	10	SVKGQAYGYT
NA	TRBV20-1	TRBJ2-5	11	SAPGGGTRTQY
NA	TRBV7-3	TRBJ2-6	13	ASSSLGFGANVLT
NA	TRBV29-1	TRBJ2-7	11	SARLAGSYEQY
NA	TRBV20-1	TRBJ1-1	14	SASPPGAPANTEAF
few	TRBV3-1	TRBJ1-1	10	ASSHLNTEAF
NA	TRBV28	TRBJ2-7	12	ASKVAGDWGEQY
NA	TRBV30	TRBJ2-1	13	AWSGDRGTYNEQF
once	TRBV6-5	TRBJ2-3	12	ASRRGPSTDTQY
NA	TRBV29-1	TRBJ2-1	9	SVSSYNEQF
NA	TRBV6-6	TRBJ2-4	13	ASSYSSGGKNIQY
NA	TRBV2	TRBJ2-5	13	ASSVDTSGSETQY
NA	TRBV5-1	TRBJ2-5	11	ASSAGIRETQY
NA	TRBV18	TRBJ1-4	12	ASSPGTGNEKLF
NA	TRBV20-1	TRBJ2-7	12	SARLPRGIHEQY
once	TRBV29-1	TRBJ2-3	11	SVAGPSTDTQY
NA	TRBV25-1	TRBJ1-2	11	ASSAGQGFGYT
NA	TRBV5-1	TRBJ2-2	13	ASSPRDSGTGELF
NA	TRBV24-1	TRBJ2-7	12	ATSATSGSYEQY
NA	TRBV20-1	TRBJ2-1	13	SASPGTGNYNEQF
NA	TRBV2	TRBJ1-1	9	ASSVGLEAF
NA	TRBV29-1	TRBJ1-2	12	SVEGQGLDYGYT
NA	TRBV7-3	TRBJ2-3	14	ASSLHGREGSDTQY
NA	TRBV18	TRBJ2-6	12	ASSPVSGANVLT
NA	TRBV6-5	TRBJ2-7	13	ASSRQDRGSYEQY
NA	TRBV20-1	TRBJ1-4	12	SAKPGQENEKLF
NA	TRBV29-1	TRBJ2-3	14	SVEDRYSGVPDTQY
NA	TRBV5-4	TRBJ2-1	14	ASSIKGLATLDEQF
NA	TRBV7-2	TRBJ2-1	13	ASSRWTGGGNEQF
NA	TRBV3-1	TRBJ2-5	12	ASSQGGRGETQY
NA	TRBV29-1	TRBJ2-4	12	SVTTGGHGNIQY
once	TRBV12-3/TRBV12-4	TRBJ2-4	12	ASGSGIQKNIQY
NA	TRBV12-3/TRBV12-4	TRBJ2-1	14	ASSLAPDASYNEQF
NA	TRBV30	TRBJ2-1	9	AGSRIGEQF
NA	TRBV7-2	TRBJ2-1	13	ASSPRTGGRYEQF
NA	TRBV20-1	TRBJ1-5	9	SARGAQPQH
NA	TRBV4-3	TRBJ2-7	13	ASSQGIGDNYEQY
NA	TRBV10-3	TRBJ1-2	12	AISSTGGNYGYT
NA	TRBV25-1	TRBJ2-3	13	ASSRSGRNTDTQY
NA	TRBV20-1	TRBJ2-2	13	SARGYQWNTGELF
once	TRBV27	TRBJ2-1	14	ASTLRVGQGVNEQF
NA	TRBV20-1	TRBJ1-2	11	SARDRTNYGYT
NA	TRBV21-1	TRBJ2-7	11	ASSKVEDWKQY
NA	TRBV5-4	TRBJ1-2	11	ASSETGGYGYT
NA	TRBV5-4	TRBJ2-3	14	ASSSGLAGERDTQY
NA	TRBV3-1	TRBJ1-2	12	ASSPGQSLYGYT
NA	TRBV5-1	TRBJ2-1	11	ASSHGTNNEQF
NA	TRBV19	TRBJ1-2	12	ASSPLGGGRGYT
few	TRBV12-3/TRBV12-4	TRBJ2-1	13	ASSPGLAGYNEQF
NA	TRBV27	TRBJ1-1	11	ASSWGMNTEAF
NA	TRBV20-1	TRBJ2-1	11	SASRDRADEQF
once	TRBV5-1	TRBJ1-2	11	ASRDSFNYGYT
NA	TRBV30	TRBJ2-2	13	AWGVRQGRGGELF
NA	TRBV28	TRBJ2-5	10	ASSPNRETQY
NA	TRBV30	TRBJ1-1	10	AYDRENTEAF
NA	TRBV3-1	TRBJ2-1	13	ASSQVLATYNEQF